A selection of T cell receptor beta chains follows, all from one sample in a study of early T cells in non-severe SARS-CoV-2 infection. TCRdb redid the calling of the 5' RACE reads with MiXCR, one entry per CDR3 protein. This sample has just over 80,000 distinct CDR3 sequences, with around 13% found just once. Sequenced material: whole blood. These TCRs come from an adult who was a healthcare worker with PCR-confirmed SARS-CoV-2 infection or an uninfected control (not recorded which). CDR3s include the opening cysteine and the closing phenylalanine or tryptophan. Not all rows give a size; the values are once, few, many and, for expanded clones, a class.

clone_size	v_call	cdr3_aa
NA	TRBV20-1	CSANHVRAGGPSSYNEQFF
few	TRBV5-6	CASSLDRGSNQPQHF
NA	TRBV10-2	CASSEIRNTEAFF
many	TRBV5-1	CASAAGGTGNEQFF
few	TRBV5-4	CASSLESRTASEQYF
few	TRBV5-6	CASSRRGTGRLRIHEQYF
NA	TRBV2	CASTDGRGYTF
NA	TRBV15	CATSLKGQGKETQYF
few	TRBV9	CASSVDEKNYGYTF
many	TRBV20-1	CSARSASDTQYF
many	TRBV11-2	CASSRGAGETQYF
few	TRBV20-1	CSARVSGNYYEQYF
many	TRBV2	CASSGDRGAGGYTF
many	TRBV11-2	CASSLAGAINEQFF
many	TRBV7-2	CASSLDGTVRSYEQYF
NA	TRBV10-3	CAISEAPQGGGAFF
many	TRBV18	CASSPLPGTDEQFF
many	TRBV6-2/TRBV6-3	CASSYSVNQPQHF
few	TRBV28	CASSLIGAGETQYF
NA	TRBV29-1	CSVDRTGRSTDTQYF
NA	TRBV20-1	CSGMVRDYNEQFF
many	TRBV12-3/TRBV12-4	CASSLRAAGQPQHF